This T cell receptor (beta chain) was documented in a study of T cell responses to AZD1222 COVID-19 vaccine. Study-level points and caveats: The number of AZD1222 recipients seropositive at baseline was only five or six. Increases in Spike-specific TCR breadth and depth were seen after two AZD1222 doses. Donors were largely white British and mainly female; clonal diversity was possibly underestimated.

The repertoire was sequenced with immunoSEQ multiplex PCR; TCRdb's copy has only in-frame clones and lacks some. The sample shows 140,000 to 150,000 clones, about 86% of them seen only once. V was trimmed by 2 bases and J by 2 bases, leaving 13 bases between them. The V gene's germline CDR1 is MNHEY and CDR2 SVGAGI. The CDR3 length is 15 residues. To note about this clone: Its antigen is still unknown.

The chain has TRBV6-5 and TRBJ2-7; a possible D gene is TRBD2 (5 bases). The sample here was peripheral blood, taken 28 days after the second AZD1222 dose. The receptor comes from an adult who received the AZD1222 COVID-19 vaccine. The CDR3 DNA reads TGTGCCAGCAGTTACGGGAGAGACCCCCCCTACGAGCAGTACTTC. Translation: CASSYGRDPPYEQYF.